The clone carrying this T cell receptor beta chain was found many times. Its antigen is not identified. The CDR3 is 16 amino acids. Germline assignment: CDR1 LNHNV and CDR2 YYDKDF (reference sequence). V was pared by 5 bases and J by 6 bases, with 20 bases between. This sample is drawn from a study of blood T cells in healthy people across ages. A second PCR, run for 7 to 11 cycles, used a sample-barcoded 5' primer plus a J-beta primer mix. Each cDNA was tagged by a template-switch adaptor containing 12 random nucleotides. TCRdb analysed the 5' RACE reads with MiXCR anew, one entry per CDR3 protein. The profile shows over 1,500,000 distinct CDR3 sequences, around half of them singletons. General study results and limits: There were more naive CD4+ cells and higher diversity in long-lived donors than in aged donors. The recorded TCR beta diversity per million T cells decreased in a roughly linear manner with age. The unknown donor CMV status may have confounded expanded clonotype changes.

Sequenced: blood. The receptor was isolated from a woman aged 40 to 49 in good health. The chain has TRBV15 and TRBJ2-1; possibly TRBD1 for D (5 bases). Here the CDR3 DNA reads TGTGCCACCAGCCCGCCTCCCCGGGCAGGGCGCAATGAGCAGTTCTTC. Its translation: CATSPPPRAGRNEQFF. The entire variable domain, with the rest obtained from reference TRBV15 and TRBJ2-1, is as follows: DAMVIQNPRYQVTQFGKPVTLSCSQTLNHNVMYWYQQKSSQAPKLLFHYYDKDFNNEADTPDNFQSRRPNTSFCFLDIRSPGLGDTAMYLCATSPPPRAGRNEQFFGPGTRLTVL.